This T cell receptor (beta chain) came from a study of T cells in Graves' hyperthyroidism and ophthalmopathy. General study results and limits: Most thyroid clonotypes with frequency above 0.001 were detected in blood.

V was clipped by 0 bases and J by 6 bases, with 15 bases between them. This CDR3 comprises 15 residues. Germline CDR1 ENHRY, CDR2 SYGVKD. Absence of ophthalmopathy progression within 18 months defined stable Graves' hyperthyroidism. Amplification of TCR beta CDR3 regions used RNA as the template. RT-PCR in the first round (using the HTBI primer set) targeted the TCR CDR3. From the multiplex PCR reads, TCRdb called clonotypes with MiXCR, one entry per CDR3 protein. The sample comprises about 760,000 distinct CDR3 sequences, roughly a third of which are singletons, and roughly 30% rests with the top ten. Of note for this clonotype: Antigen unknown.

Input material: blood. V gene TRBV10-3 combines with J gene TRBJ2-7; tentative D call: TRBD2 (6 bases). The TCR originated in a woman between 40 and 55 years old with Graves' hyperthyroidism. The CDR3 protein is CAISESNGGVSEQYF. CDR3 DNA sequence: TGTGCCATCAGTGAGTCGAACGGCGGGGTGTCCGAGCAGTACTTC.